This entry concerns a single T cell receptor beta chain. Its antigen is not known. The sample is drawn from a study of shared clonotypes between healthy human individuals. Study context: Used for every donor were three CD4 naive, three CD4 memory, two CD8 naive and one CD8 memory plate.

General study findings and limits: Inspection by rarefaction showed sorted-subset sequencing to be incomplete despite large depth.

Assay: immunoSEQ multiplex PCR; the TCRdb copy retains only in-frame clones and omits some. The table shows around 1.6 million clones, with around 98% occurring only once. With 5 bases clipped from V and 2 bases from J, the junction kept 6 bases outside the gene matches. The CDR3 has 15 residues. CDR1 and CDR2 (germline): MNHEY, SMNVEV (reference sequence). The donors were adults (healthy and HIV-negative) with no recent acute infections or vaccinations. V usage is TRBV27 and J usage is TRBJ2-7; TRBD2 matches 10 bases. This receptor was taken from a man between 25 and 39 years old in good health. The sequenced sample consisted of naive CD4+ T cells sorted from blood. The subset is: CD45RA+ positively selected. CDR3: CASSLASGSPYEQYF. DNA of the CDR3: TGTGCCAGCAGTCTGGCTAGCGGGAGTCCCTACGAGCAGTACTTC.